This entry lists 16 T cell receptor beta chains sequenced from one sample in a study of CD8+ T cells in alopecia areata. RNA was isolated and reverse transcribed to cDNA, the sequencing template. The repertoire was sequenced with immunoSEQ multiplex PCR; TCRdb's copy has only in-frame clones and lacks some. The data show a few hundred thousand clones, with roughly 50% seen just once and under 5% held by the top ten. The sequencing input was CD8+ T cells sorted from blood. These TCRs come from a human donor in good health.

This clone was seen only a few times. The V and J genes are TRBV11-2 and TRBJ2-7; 7 positions agree with TRBD2. This CDR3 is built from 12 residues. Per germline, CDR1 SGHAT and CDR2 FQNNGV. After removal of 4 bases from V and 7 bases from J, the junction contained 4 bases not matched to a gene. CDR3 bases: TGTGCCAGCAGCTATAGCGGGCCTGAGCAGTACTTC. Its protein is CASSYSGPEQYF.

The CDR3 DNA follows: TGCGCCAGCAGCCAAGGTCTTATCGGAGCAGGGGCTGGCTACACCTTC. Translation gives CASSQGLIGAGAGYTF. The gene calls are TRBV4-1 and TRBJ1-2; tentatively, D is TRBD1 (6 bases). V was shortened by 1 base and J by 7 bases, with 19 bases between the two germline ends. Germline V CDR1 and CDR2: MGHRA, YSYEKL. CDR3 length: 16 amino acids.

The rearrangement links TRBV15 to TRBJ2-7; no clear D gene. This CDR3 has 17 residues. Trimming took 5 bases from V and 0 from J, leaving 20 bases between them. The germline V gene encodes CDR1 LNHNV and CDR2 YYDKDF (reference sequence). The CDR3 reads CATSPGESYLPSYEQYF. The CDR3 region has the DNA TGTGCCACCAGCCCAGGAGAGTCCTACCTCCCCTCCTACGAGCAGTACTTC.

V gene TRBV30 combines with J gene TRBJ2-7, with D tentatively TRBD2 (5 bases). CDR3 size: 13 residues. Per the germline V gene, CDR1 is GTSNPN and CDR2 is SVGIG (reference sequence). The V and J ends lost 0 bases and 6 bases respectively, with 12 bases between them. This chain's CDR3 is CAWSVGGSSEQYF. CDR3 DNA sequence: TGTGCCTGGAGTGTAGGCGGGTCCAGCGAGCAGTACTTC.

This clone was observed a single time. The CDR3 spells CARGTSGGGYNEQFF. Written as DNA, the CDR3 is TGTGCCAGAGGGACTAGCGGGGGAGGCTACAATGAGCAGTTCTTC. The genes are TRBV2 and TRBJ2-1; 14 nucleotides line up with TRBD2. This CDR3 has 15 residues. V lost 9 bases and J lost 3; bases outside the gene matches: 4. Germline loops: CDR1 SNHLY, CDR2 FYNNEI.

The chain combines TRBV2 with TRBJ2-7, with D hard to call. Germline lookup yields CDR1 SNHLY and CDR2 FYNNEI. The CDR3 sequence is 10 residues long. The V gene lost 4 bases and the J gene lost 6 bases, with 4 bases spanning the gap. The CDR3 DNA follows: TGTGCCAGCAGTGTGGGCGAGCAGTACTTC. Residues: CASSVGEQYF.

V usage is TRBV4-1 and J usage is TRBJ1-6; 7 nucleotides agree with TRBD1. Per the germline V gene, CDR1 is MGHRA and CDR2 is YSYEKL. The CDR3 contains 16 residues. Germline trimming cut 3 bases from V and 6 bases from J; bases unmatched to any gene: 8. Here the CDR3 reads CASSHSPQGSNSPLHF. In DNA form, the CDR3 reads TGCGCCAGCAGCCACTCTCCACAGGGGAGTAATTCACCCCTCCACTTT.

This clone was observed a handful of times. The CDR3 sequence is CASSFGPDYGYTF. CDR3 bases: TGTGCCAGCAGTTTCGGCCCCGACTATGGCTACACCTTC. The rearrangement links TRBV27 to TRBJ1-2; D remains unclear. The germline CDR1 and CDR2 sequences are MNHEY and SMNVEV (reference sequence). Between the trimmed V and J ends, which lost 3 bases and 3 bases, there was a span of 8 bases. The length of the CDR3 is 13 residues.

This clone was recorded once. This chain uses TRBV15 with TRBJ1-6; the D is unclear. Trimming shortened V by 0 bases and J by 11 bases, and 8 bases separated the two germline ends. The CDR3 spans 13 residues. The germline V gene encodes CDR1 LNHNV and CDR2 YYDKDF (reference sequence). In DNA, the CDR3 is TGTGCCACCAGCAGAGATTCGGGAGCACCCCTCCACTTT. Translation: CATSRDSGAPLHF.

The J gene is TRBJ2-7, the V gene TRBV9; 9 nucleotides align to TRBD2. Germline V gene lookup returns CDR1 SGDLS and CDR2 YYNGEE. This CDR3 is 14 amino acids long. Unmatched junction bases numbered 10, after V lost 7 bases and J lost 5 bases. CDR3: CASQRGRGGDEQYF. CDR3 nucleotide sequence: TGTGCCAGCCAGCGAGGGCGGGGGGGCGACGAGCAGTACTTC.

The V call is TRBV7-9, the J call TRBJ2-7, with TRBD1 matching 7 bases. Trimming at V came to 6 bases and at J to 3 bases, leaving 5 bases not matched to a gene. The CDR3 is 13 amino acids. Germline-derived CDR1 and CDR2 are SEHNR and FQNEAQ (reference sequence). The CDR3 sequence: CASSQPGGYEQYF. The CDR3 DNA reads as TGTGCCAGCAGTCAACCAGGGGGCTACGAGCAGTACTTC.

CDR3 DNA sequence: TGTGCCAGCAGCTCAACAAGCCTTCAAAACATTCAGTACTTC. This codes for CASSSTSLQNIQYF. The rearrangement links TRBV7-9 to TRBJ2-4; D unclear. CDR3 length: 14 residues. The germline V gene has CDR1 SEHNR and CDR2 FQNEAQ (reference sequence). Between the trimmed V and J ends, which lost 4 bases and 5 bases, there was a span of 12 bases.

The gene calls are TRBV6-6 and TRBJ2-5; no clear D. Trimming left V 7 bases short and J 4 bases short, with 19 bases between. Germline loops: CDR1 MNHNY, CDR2 SVGAGI (reference sequence). The CDR3 has 15 amino acids. CDR3 amino acids: CASKYRTVPGETQYF. The CDR3 DNA follows: TGTGCCAGCAAATATAGAACGGTACCAGGAGAGACCCAGTACTTC.

V is TRBV29-1 and J is TRBJ1-1, with TRBD1 matching over 8 bases. The CDR3 has 12 amino acids. Per germline, CDR1 SQVTM and CDR2 ANQGSEA. V trimming: 1 base; J trimming: 11 bases; junction bases outside the gene matches: 6. CDR3 residues: CSVEGVDRGAFF. The CDR3 DNA follows: TGCAGCGTTGAAGGGGTTGACAGGGGCGCTTTCTTT.

This chain uses TRBV25-1 with TRBJ2-7, with D unresolved. From germline, CDR1 is MGHDK and CDR2 SYGVNS. This CDR3 is 13 amino acids long. V was cut by 3 bases and J by 3 bases, with 9 bases left in between. The CDR3 nucleotides read TGTGCCAGCAGTGACGGGCTCTACTACGAGCAGTACTTC. It is translated as CASSDGLYYEQYF.

The chain has TRBV29-1 and TRBJ1-1; the D gene is possibly TRBD1 (5 bases). Germline V gene data show CDR1 as SQVTM and CDR2 as ANQGSEA. The CDR3 loop spans 13 amino acids. V lost 1 base and J 1 base, leaving 7 bases between the germline ends. The CDR3 reads CSVEGQGNTEAFF. The CDR3 DNA reads as TGCAGCGTTGAAGGCCAGGGGAACACTGAAGCTTTCTTT.